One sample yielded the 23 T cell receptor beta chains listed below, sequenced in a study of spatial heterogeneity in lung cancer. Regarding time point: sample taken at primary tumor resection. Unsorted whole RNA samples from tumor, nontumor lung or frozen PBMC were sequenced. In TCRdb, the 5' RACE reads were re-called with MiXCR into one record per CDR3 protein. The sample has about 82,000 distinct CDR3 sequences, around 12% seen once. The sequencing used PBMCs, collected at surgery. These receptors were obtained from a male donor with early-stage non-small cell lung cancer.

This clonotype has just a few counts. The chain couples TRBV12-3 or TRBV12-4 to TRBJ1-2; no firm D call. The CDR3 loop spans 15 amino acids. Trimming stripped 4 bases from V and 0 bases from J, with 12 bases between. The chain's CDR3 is CASSYGLFSNYGYTF. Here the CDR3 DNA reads TGTGCCAGCAGTTACGGGCTTTTTTCTAACTATGGCTACACCTTC.

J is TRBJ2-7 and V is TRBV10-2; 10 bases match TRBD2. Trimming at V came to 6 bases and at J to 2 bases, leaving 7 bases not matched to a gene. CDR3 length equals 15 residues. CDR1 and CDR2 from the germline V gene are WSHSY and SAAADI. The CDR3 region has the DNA TGCGCCAGCAGCAAGCTAGCGGGAGATCCCTACGAGCAGTACTTC. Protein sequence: CASSKLAGDPYEQYF.

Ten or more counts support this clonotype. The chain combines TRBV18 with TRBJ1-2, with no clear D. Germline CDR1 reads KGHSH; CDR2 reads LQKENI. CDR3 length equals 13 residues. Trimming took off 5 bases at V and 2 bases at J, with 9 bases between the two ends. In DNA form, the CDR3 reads TGTGCCAGCTCAACAGACGGGAACTATGGCTACACCTTC. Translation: CASSTDGNYGYTF.

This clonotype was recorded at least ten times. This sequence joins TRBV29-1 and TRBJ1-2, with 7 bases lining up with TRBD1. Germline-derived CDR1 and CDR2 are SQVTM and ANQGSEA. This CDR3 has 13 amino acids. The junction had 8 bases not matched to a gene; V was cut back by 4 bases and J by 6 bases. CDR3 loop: CSVARQGGNGYTF. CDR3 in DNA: TGCAGCGTTGCCCGACAGGGCGGCAATGGCTACACCTTC.

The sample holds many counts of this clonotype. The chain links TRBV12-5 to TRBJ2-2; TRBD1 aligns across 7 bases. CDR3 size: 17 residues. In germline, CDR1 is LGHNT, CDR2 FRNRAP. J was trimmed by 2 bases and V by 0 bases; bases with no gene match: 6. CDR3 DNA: TGTGCTAGTGGTTTGGTATGGGACAGCCTAAACACCGGGGAGCTGTTTTTT. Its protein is CASGLVWDSLNTGELFF.

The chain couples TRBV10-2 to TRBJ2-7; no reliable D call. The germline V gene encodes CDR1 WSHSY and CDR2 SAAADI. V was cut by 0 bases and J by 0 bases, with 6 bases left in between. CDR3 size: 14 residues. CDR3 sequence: CASSESGDSYEQYF. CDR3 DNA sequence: TGCGCCAGCAGTGAGTCCGGCGACTCCTACGAGCAGTACTTC.

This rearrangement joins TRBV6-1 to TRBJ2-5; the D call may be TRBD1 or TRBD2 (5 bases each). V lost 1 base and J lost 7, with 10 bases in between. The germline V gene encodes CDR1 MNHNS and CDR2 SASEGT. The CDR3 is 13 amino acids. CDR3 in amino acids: CASSEGGTGTQYF. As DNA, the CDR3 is TGTGCCAGCAGTGAAGGAGGGACGGGGACCCAGTACTTC.

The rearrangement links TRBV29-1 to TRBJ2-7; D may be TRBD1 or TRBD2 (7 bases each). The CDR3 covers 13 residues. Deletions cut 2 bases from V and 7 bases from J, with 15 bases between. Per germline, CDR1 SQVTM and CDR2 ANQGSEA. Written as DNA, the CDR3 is TGCAGCGTTGAACCCCAGGGGGGGCAAGAGCAGTACTTC. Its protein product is CSVEPQGGQEQYF.

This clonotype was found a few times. The CDR3 DNA sequence: TGCGCCAGCAGCTTGGAGGGGAGCACAGATACGCAGTATTTT. Residues: CASSLEGSTDTQYF. The V gene is TRBV5-1, the J gene TRBJ2-3; tentative D call: TRBD1 (5 bases). V gave up 0 bases and J gave up 0 bases, with 5 bases separating them. Per the germline V gene, CDR1 is SGHRS and CDR2 is YFSETQ. This CDR3 spans 14 amino acids.

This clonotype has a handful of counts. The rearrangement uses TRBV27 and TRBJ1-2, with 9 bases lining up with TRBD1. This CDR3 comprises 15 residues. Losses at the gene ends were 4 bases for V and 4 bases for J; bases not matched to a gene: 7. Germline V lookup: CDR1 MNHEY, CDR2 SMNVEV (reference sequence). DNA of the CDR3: TGTGCCAGCAGTTCAACAGGGGGCTTAGGCTATGGCTACACCTTC. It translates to CASSSTGGLGYGYTF.

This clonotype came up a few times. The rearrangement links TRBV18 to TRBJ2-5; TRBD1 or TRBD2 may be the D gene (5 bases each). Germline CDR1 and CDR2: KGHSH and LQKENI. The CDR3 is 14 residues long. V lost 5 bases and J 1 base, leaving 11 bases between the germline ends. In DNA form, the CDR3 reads TGTGCCAGCTCATCGGGGCCATCCCAAGAGACCCAGTACTTC. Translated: CASSSGPSQETQYF.

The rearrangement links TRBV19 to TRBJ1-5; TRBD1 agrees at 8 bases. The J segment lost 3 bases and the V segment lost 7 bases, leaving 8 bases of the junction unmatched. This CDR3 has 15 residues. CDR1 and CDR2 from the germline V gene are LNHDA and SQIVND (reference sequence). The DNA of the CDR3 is TGTGCCAGTATAAGGGACAGGACGAACAATCAGCCCCAGCATTTT. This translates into CASIRDRTNNQPQHF.

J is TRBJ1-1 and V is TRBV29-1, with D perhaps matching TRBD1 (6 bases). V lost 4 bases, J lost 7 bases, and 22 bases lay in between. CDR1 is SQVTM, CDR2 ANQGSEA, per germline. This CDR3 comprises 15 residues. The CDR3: CSVVGGRTLAGEAFF. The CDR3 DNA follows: TGCAGCGTTGTTGGGGGCAGAACCCTGGCCGGTGAAGCTTTCTTT.

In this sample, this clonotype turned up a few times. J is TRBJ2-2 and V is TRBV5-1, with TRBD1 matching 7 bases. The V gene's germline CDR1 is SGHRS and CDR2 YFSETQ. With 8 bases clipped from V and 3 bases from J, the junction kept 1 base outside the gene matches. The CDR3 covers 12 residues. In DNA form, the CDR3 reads TGCGCCAGTACAGGGGACACCGGGGAGCTGTTTTTT. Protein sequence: CASTGDTGELFF.

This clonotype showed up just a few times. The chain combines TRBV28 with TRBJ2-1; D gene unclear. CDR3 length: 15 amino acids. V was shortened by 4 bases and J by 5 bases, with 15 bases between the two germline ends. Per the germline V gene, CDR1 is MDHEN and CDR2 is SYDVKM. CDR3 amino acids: CASSSAPPRDNEQFF. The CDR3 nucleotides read TGTGCCAGCAGTTCGGCCCCCCCTAGGGACAATGAGCAGTTCTTC.

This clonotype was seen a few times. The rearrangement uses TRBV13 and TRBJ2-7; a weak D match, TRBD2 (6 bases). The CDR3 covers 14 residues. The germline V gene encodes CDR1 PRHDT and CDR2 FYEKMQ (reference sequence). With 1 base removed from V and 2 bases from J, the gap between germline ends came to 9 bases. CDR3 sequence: CASSLAGVTYEQYF. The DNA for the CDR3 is TGTGCCAGCAGCTTAGCGGGAGTTACCTACGAGCAGTACTTC.

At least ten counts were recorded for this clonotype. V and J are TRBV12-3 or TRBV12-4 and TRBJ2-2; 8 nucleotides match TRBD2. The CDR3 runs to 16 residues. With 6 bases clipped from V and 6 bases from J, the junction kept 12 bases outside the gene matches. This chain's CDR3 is CASSPPWAGGPGELFF. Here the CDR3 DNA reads TGTGCCAGCAGCCCCCCGTGGGCGGGAGGACCCGGGGAGCTGTTTTTT.

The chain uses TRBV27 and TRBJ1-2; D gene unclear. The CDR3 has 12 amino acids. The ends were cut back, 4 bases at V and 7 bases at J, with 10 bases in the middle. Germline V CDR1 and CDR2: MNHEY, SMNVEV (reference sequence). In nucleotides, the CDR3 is TGTGCCAGCAGTTCGGGTAATGGTGGCTACACCTTC. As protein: CASSSGNGGYTF.

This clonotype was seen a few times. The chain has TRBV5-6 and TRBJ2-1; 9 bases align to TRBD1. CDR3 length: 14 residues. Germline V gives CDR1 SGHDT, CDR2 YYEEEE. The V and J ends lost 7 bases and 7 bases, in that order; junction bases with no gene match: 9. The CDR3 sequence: CASSRDRVTNEQFF. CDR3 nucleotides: TGTGCCAGCTCCCGGGACAGGGTAACGAATGAGCAGTTCTTC. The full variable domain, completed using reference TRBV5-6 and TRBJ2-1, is DAGVTQSPTHLIKTRGQQVTLRCSPKSGHDTVSWYQQALGQGPQFIFQYYEEEERQRGNFPDRFSGHQFPNYSSELNVNALLLGDSALYLCASSRDRVTNEQFFGPGTRLTVL.

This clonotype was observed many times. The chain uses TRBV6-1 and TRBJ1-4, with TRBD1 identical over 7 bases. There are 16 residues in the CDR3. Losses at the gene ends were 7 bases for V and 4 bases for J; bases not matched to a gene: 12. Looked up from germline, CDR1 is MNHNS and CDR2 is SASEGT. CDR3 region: CASTSQPGQFNEKLFF. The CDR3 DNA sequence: TGTGCCAGCACATCGCAACCGGGACAGTTTAATGAAAAACTGTTTTTT.

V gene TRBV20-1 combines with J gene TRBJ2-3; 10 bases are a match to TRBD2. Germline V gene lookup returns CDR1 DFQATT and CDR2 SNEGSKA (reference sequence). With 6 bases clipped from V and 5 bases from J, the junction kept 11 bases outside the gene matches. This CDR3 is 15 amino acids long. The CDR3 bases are TGCAGTGCGTCGAGCGGGGGGGCGCAGAGAGATACGCAGTATTTT. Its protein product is CSASSGGAQRDTQYF.

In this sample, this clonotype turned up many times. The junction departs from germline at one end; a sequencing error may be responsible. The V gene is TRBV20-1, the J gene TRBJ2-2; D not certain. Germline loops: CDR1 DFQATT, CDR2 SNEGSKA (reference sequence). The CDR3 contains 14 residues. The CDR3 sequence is CSAGENTGTGELFF. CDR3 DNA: TGCAGTGCTGGAGAAAACACCGGAACCGGGGAGCTGTTTTTT.

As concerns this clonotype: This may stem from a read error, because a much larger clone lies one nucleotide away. The CDR3 nucleotides are TGCAGCGTTGGCAGCGGGGGCCGGGCTGTGGGTACCCAGTACTTC. Translation gives CSVGSGGRAVGTQYF. This chain joins TRBV29-1 and TRBJ2-5; 8 bases agree with TRBD2. The CDR3 is 15 residues long. Germline-derived CDR1 and CDR2 are SQVTM and ANQGSEA. The V and J ends lost 4 bases and 8 bases, in that order; junction bases with no gene match: 15.